The 19 T cell receptor beta chains given below trace back to one sample, sequenced in a study of blood T cell repertoires in COVID-19. Assay: immunoSEQ multiplex PCR; the TCRdb copy retains only in-frame clones and omits some. The profile shows over 300,000 clones, 85% to 90% of them singletons. The specimen sequenced was PBMCs or T cells enriched from blood (not recorded which). These receptors were collected from a woman younger than 35 who had recovered from COVID-19.

Here the CDR3 reads CASSPLPGQGTYEQYF. In DNA, the CDR3 is TGTGCCAGCTCACCACTTCCGGGACAGGGGACCTACGAGCAGTACTTC. This sequence joins TRBV18 and TRBJ2-7, with 10 positions matching TRBD1. V was pared by 1 base and J by 2 bases, with 5 bases of the junction left unmatched. Germline CDR1 is KGHSH and CDR2 is LQKENI. This CDR3 contains 16 residues.

This chain uses TRBV6-1 with TRBJ1-1, with 8 bases identical to TRBD1. Germline values: CDR1 MNHNS, CDR2 SASEGT. V was clipped by 3 bases and J by 1 base; unmatched bases: 13. The CDR3 runs to 18 residues. CDR3 region: CASSDWDGRQGRNTEAFF. The CDR3 DNA follows: TGTGCCAGCAGTGATTGGGACGGTAGACAGGGGAGGAACACTGAAGCTTTCTTT.

This chain uses TRBV7-9 with TRBJ1-2, with TRBD1 as a possible D gene (5 bases). V lost 1 base, J lost 4 bases, and 13 bases lay in between. The CDR3 has 15 amino acids. The germline V gene encodes CDR1 SEHNR and CDR2 FQNEAQ (reference sequence). For the CDR3, the DNA is TGTGCCAGCAGCTTAGATGGGCAGGGAGGCTATGGCTACACCTTC. This codes for CASSLDGQGGYGYTF.

V usage is TRBV9 and J usage is TRBJ1-2; 8 bases fit TRBD1. CDR1 is SGDLS and CDR2 is YYNGEE in the germline V gene. The CDR3 extends over 13 amino acids. V lost 4 bases, J lost 6 bases, and 5 bases stayed unmatched. Here the CDR3 reads CASSRTGTDGYTF. The CDR3 nucleotides read TGTGCCAGCAGCAGGACAGGGACGGATGGCTACACCTTC.

This chain connects TRBV15 to TRBJ1-4; 11 bases align to TRBD1. With V trimmed by 1 base and J by 7 bases, 5 bases remained unmatched. Looked up from germline, CDR1 is LNHNV and CDR2 is YYDKDF (reference sequence). The CDR3 is made up of 16 amino acids. DNA for the CDR3: TGTGCCACCAGCAGAGGCGAAGGGACAGGGGGTGAAAAACTGTTTTTT. Protein product: CATSRGEGTGGEKLFF.

The genes are TRBV5-1 and TRBJ2-5; 10 positions match TRBD2. V lost 4 bases and J lost 5; bases outside the gene matches: 11. The CDR3 covers 16 residues. CDR1 is SGHRS, CDR2 YFSETQ, per germline. CDR3 in amino acids: CASSPRTSGPSETQYF. The CDR3 coding sequence is TGCGCCAGCAGCCCTAGGACTAGCGGCCCCTCGGAGACCCAGTACTTC.

This chain connects TRBV28 to TRBJ2-7, with D maybe TRBD1 (5 bases). This CDR3 region has 17 residues. The germline V gene encodes CDR1 MDHEN and CDR2 SYDVKM. With 6 bases removed from V and 2 bases from J, the gap between germline ends came to 23 bases. CDR3: CASSYPGKGLDPYEQYF. DNA of the CDR3: TGTGCCAGCAGCTATCCCGGAAAGGGGTTGGATCCCTACGAGCAGTACTTC.

The genes are TRBV20-1 and TRBJ1-6; TRBD1 aligns across 7 bases. The germline V gene encodes CDR1 DFQATT and CDR2 SNEGSKA (reference sequence). The CDR3 contains 15 residues. V gave up 3 bases and J gave up 6 bases; unmatched junction bases: 8. The CDR3, as DNA: TGCAGTGCTAGTGAAAACAGGGGTGGTAATTCACCCCTCCACTTT. It yields the protein CSASENRGGNSPLHF.

This clone showed up just once. The V call is TRBV5-6, the J call TRBJ1-2; weak D call: TRBD1 (5 bases). Germline loops: CDR1 SGHDT, CDR2 YYEEEE. Trimming removed 4 bases from V and 8 bases from J, with 15 bases in between. The CDR3 is 13 amino acids. The CDR3 loop is CASSHTGPIGYTF. CDR3 nucleotides: TGTGCCAGCAGCCATACAGGACCCATAGGCTACACCTTC. The full variable domain, completed using reference TRBV5-6 and TRBJ1-2, is DAGVTQSPTHLIKTRGQQVTLRCSPKSGHDTVSWYQQALGQGPQFIFQYYEEEERQRGNFPDRFSGHQFPNYSSELNVNALLLGDSALYLCASSHTGPIGYTFGSGTRLTVV.

Remarks on this clone: Other DNA variants within this sample encode the same CDR3. The chain has TRBV28 and TRBJ2-5; 8 nucleotides line up with TRBD2. The V gene's germline CDR1 is MDHEN and CDR2 SYDVKM. The V gene end was trimmed by 2 bases and the J gene end by 1 base; junction bases not matched to a gene: 0. The CDR3 spans 14 residues. CDR3 amino acids: CASSLAGGQETQYF. As DNA, the CDR3 is TGTGCCAGCAGTTTAGCGGGAGGCCAAGAGACCCAGTACTTC.

The V and J genes are TRBV12-3 or TRBV12-4 and TRBJ1-3; D is undetermined. The CDR3 runs to 13 residues. Trimming removed 1 base from V and 4 bases from J, with 5 bases in between. CDR3 protein: CASSLGQGNTIYF. The DNA for the CDR3 is TGTGCCAGCAGTTTAGGTCAGGGAAACACCATATATTTT.

The J gene is TRBJ1-1, the V gene TRBV7-9; D might be TRBD1 (6 bases). The germline V gene encodes CDR1 SEHNR and CDR2 FQNEAQ (reference sequence). This CDR3 is 17 amino acids long. The V gene lost 0 bases and the J gene lost 5 bases, with 19 bases spanning the gap. The CDR3 DNA reads TGTGCCAGCAGCTTAGCAAGACAGGTTAAGGGATATACTGAAGCTTTCTTT. Amino acid sequence: CASSLARQVKGYTEAFF.

The chain couples TRBV5-1 to TRBJ1-2; possibly TRBD1 for D (6 bases). This CDR3 has 15 residues. Germline values: CDR1 SGHRS, CDR2 YFSETQ. V shed 3 bases and J shed 0 bases, with 12 bases lying between them. CDR3 protein: CASSSTGTSNYGYTF. For the CDR3, the DNA is TGCGCCAGCAGCTCCACCGGGACATCTAACTATGGCTACACCTTC.

The chain links TRBV7-2 to TRBJ2-3; D possibly corresponds to TRBD2 (7 bases). The CDR3 runs to 18 residues. The V end was cut by 2 bases, the J end by 6 bases, with 24 bases between. CDR1 is SGHTA and CDR2 is FQGNSA in the germline V gene. CDR3 region: CASSLPAKGGPERDTQYF. In nucleotides, the CDR3 is TGTGCCAGCAGCTTACCGGCGAAGGGGGGGCCTGAGCGGGATACGCAGTATTTT.

CDR3 sequence: CASSQTGLGYEQYF. DNA for the CDR3: TGTGCCAGCAGCCAAACAGGGTTGGGATACGAGCAGTACTTC. The chain recombines TRBV27 with TRBJ2-7, with a possible D match to TRBD1 (6 bases). CDR1 is MNHEY and CDR2 is SMNVEV in the germline V gene (reference sequence). The ends were cut back, 6 bases at V and 4 bases at J, with 16 bases in the middle. This CDR3 region has 14 residues.

The rearrangement joins TRBV27 to TRBJ2-1, with a tentative D call TRBD2 (6 bases). V lost 7 bases to trimming and J lost 5 bases, with 15 bases between them. The CDR3 sequence is 14 residues long. Germline V gene lookup returns CDR1 MNHEY and CDR2 SMNVEV (reference sequence). CDR3 residues: CASNWGRTNNEQFF. The CDR3 bases are TGTGCCAGCAATTGGGGGAGGACCAACAATGAGCAGTTCTTC.

CDR3 nucleotides: TGTGCCACCAGTTACGGACGGGGAAACTACACCTTC. Translating gives CATSYGRGNYTF. The genes are TRBV24-1 and TRBJ1-2; D not resolved. The length of the CDR3 is 12 residues. V was shortened by 6 bases and J by 10 bases, with 14 bases between the two germline ends. CDR1 and CDR2 from the germline V gene are KGHDR and SFDVKD.

CDR3 DNA sequence: TGTGCCAGTAGTATGGTGCTAGCGGGAGGGCCGGGAGACATTCAGTACTTC. Its translation is CASSMVLAGGPGDIQYF. The chain is built from TRBV19 and TRBJ2-4; 12 bases are a match to TRBD2. The CDR3 has 17 residues. In germline, CDR1 is LNHDA, CDR2 SQIVND (reference sequence). V gave up 3 bases and J gave up 8 bases; unmatched junction bases: 11.

This clone turned up a few times. The rearrangement links TRBV3-1 (or the pseudogene TRBV3-2) to TRBJ1-2; TRBD1 agrees at 10 bases. This CDR3 has 14 residues. Germline CDR1 and CDR2: LGHDT and YNNKEL (reference sequence). V was clipped by 4 bases and J by 7 bases; unmatched bases: 6. The DNA for the CDR3 is TGTGCCAGCAGCCCCGGGGGACAGGGGAGTGGCTACACCTTC. As protein: CASSPGGQGSGYTF.